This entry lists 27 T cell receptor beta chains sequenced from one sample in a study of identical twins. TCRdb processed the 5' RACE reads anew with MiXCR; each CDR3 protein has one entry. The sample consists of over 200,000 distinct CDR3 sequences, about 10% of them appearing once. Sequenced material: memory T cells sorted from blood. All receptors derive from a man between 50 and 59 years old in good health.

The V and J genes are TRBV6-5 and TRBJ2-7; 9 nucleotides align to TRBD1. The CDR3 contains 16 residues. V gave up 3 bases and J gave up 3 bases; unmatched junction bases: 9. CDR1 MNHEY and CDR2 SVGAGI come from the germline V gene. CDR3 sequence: CASSYQPGQGGYEQYF. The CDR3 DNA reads TGTGCCAGCAGTTATCAACCGGGACAGGGTGGCTACGAGCAGTACTTC.

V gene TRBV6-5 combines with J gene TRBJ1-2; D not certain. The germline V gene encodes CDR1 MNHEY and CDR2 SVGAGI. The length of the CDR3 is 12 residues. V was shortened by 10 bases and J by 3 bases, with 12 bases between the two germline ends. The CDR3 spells CATREVYYGYTF. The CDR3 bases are TGTGCCACCCGGGAGGTCTACTATGGCTACACCTTC.

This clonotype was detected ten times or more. This CDR3 is CASSRRGGYTF. CDR3 bases: TGTGCCAGCAGCCGAAGAGGGGGCTACACCTTC. This sequence joins TRBV3-1 and TRBJ1-2; D is uncertain. Looked up from germline, CDR1 is LGHDT and CDR2 is YNNKEL (reference sequence). The V and J ends lost 4 bases and 8 bases respectively, with 8 bases between them. The CDR3 spans 11 residues.

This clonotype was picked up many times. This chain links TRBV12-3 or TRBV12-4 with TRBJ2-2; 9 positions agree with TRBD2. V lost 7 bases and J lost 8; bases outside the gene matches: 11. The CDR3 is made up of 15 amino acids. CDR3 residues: CASKGLAGRGGELFF. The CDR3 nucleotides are TGTGCCAGCAAGGGTCTAGCGGGAAGAGGTGGGGAGCTGTTTTTT.

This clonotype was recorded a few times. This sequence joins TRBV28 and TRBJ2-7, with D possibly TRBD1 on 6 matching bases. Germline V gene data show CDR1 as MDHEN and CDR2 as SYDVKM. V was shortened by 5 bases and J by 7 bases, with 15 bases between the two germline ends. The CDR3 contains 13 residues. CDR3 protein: CASSDQQGWEQYF. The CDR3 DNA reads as TGTGCCAGCAGTGATCAACAGGGATGGGAGCAGTACTTC.

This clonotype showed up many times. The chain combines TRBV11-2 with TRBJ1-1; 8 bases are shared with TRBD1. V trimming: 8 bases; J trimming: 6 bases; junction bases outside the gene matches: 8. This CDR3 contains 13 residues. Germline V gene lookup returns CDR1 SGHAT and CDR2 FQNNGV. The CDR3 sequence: CASSWTGSAEAFF. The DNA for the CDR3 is TGTGCCAGCTCCTGGACAGGGAGCGCTGAAGCTTTCTTT.

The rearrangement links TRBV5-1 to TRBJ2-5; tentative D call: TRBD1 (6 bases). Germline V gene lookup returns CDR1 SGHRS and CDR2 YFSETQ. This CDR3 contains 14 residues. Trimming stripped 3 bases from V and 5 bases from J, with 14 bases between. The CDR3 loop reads CASSSGAGFETQYF. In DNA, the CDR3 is TGCGCCAGCAGCTCAGGGGCAGGGTTCGAGACCCAGTACTTC.

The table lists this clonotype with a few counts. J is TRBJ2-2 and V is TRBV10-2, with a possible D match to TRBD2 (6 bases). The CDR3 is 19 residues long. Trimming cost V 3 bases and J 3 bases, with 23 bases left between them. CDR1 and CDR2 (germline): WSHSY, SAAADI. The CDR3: CASSDVIPTRGEDTGELFF. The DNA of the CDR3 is TGCGCCAGCAGTGACGTAATACCGACCAGAGGGGAGGACACCGGGGAGCTGTTTTTT.

The DNA for the CDR3 is TGTGCCACCAGTAGAGGGAGCGGGCCAAGCTCCTACAATGAGCAGTTCTTC. Translated, it gives CATSRGSGPSSYNEQFF. This chain uses TRBV24-1 with TRBJ2-1, with a tentative D call TRBD2 (6 bases). CDR3 length: 17 amino acids. V shed 6 bases and J shed 0 bases, with 17 bases lying between them. Germline-derived CDR1 and CDR2 are KGHDR and SFDVKD.

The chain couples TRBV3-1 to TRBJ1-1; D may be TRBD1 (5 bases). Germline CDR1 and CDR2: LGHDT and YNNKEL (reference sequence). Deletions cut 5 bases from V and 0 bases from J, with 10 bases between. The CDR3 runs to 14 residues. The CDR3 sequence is CASSSTGLNTEAFF. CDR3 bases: TGTGCCAGCAGCTCCACAGGATTGAACACTGAAGCTTTCTTT.

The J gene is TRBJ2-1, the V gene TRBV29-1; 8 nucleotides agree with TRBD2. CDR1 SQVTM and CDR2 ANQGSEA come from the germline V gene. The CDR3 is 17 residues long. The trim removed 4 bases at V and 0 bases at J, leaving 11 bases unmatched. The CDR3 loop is CSVGGERGGSSYNEQFF. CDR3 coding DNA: TGCAGCGTTGGAGGAGAACGGGGGGGTAGCTCCTACAATGAGCAGTTCTTC.

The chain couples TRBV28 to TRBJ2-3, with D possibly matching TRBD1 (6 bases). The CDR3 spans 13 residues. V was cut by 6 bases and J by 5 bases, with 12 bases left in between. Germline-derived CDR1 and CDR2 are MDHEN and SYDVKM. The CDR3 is CASSFPRGDTQYF. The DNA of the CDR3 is TGTGCCAGCAGCTTTCCCAGGGGAGATACGCAGTATTTT.

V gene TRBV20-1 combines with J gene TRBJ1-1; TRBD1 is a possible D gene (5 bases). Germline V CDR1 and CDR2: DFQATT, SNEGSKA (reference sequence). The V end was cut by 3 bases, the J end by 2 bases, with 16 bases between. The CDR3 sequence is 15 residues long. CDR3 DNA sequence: TGCAGTGCTAGTGGGGGTTTCCGCGGAAACACTGAAGCTTTCTTT. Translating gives CSASGGFRGNTEAFF.

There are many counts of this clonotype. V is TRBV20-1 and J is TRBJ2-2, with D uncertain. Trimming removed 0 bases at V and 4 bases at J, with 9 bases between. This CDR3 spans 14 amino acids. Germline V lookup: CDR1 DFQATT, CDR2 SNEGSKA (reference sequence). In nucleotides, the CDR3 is TGCAGTGCTAGAGACGGCAGTAGCACCGGGGAGCTGTTTTTT. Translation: CSARDGSSTGELFF.

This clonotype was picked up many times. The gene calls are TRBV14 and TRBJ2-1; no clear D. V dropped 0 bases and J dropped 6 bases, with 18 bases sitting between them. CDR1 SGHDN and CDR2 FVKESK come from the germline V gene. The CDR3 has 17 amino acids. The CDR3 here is CASSQDRALIRANEQFF. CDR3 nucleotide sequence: TGTGCCAGCAGCCAAGATCGGGCTTTGATTAGGGCCAATGAGCAGTTCTTC.

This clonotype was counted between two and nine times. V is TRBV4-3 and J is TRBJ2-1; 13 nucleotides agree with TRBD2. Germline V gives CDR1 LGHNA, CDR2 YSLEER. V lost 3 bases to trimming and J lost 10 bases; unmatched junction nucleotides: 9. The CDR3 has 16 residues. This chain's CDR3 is CASSQTGLAGVREQFF. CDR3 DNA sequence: TGCGCCAGCAGCCAGACTGGACTAGCGGGAGTAAGAGAGCAGTTCTTC.

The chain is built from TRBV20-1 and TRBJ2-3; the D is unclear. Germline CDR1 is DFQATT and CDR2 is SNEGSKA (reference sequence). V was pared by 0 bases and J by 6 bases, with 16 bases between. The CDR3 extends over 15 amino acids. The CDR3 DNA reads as TGCAGTGCTAGAGATCTAGTTACCTTTTTGGATACGCAGTATTTT. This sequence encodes CSARDLVTFLDTQYF.

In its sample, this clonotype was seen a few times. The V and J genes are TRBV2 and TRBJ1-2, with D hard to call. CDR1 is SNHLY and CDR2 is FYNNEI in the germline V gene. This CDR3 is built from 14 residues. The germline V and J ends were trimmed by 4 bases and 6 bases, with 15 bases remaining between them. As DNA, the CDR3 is TGTGCCAGCAGTGTACCAATCCGGAGGGATGGCTACACCTTC. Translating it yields CASSVPIRRDGYTF.

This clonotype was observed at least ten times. The CDR3: CASSLASWGGWSSDTQYF. The DNA for the CDR3 is TGTGCCAGCAGTTTAGCGTCCTGGGGGGGGTGGTCTTCAGATACGCAGTATTTT. This chain links TRBV12-3 or TRBV12-4 with TRBJ2-3, with 7 nucleotides matching TRBD2. CDR3 length: 18 amino acids. J lost 4 bases, V lost 0 bases, and 13 bases had no gene match.

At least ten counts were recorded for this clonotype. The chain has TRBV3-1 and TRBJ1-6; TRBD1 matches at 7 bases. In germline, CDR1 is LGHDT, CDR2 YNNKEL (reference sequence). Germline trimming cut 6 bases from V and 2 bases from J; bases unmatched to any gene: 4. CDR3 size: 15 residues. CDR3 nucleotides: TGTGCCAGCAGAGCAACAGGGGCCTATAATTCACCCCTCCACTTT. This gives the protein CASRATGAYNSPLHF.

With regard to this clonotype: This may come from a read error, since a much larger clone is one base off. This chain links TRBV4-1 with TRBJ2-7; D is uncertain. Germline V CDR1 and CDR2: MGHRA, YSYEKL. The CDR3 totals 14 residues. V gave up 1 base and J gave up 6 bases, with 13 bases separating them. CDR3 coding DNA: TGCGCCAGCAGCCAAGGCGTAACCTTTGGCGAGCAGTACTTC. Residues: CASSQGVTFGEQYF.

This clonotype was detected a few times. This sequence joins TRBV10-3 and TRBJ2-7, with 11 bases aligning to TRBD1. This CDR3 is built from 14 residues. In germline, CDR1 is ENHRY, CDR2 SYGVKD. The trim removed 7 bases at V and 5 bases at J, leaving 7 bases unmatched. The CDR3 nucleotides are TGTGCCATCAATGGACAGGGGGCCTCGGACGAGCAGTACTTC. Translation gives CAINGQGASDEQYF.

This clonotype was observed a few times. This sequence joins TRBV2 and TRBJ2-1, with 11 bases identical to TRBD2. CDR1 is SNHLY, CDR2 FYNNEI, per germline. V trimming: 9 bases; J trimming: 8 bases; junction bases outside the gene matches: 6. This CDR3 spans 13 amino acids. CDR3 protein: CARGLAGRHEQFF. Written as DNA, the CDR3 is TGTGCCAGAGGACTAGCGGGTAGGCATGAGCAGTTCTTC.

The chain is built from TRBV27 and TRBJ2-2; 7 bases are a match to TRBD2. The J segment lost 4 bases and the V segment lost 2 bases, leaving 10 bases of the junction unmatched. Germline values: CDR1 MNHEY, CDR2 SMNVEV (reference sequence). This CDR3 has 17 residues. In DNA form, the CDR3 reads TGTGCCAGCAGTTTAGCGGGGGACCGACTTGTCACCGGGGAGCTGTTTTTT. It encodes CASSLAGDRLVTGELFF.

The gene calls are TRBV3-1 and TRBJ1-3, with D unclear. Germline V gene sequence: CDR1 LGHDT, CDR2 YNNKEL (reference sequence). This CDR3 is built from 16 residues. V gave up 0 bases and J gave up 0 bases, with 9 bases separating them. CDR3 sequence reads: CASSQDGVPSGNTIYF. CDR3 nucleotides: TGTGCCAGCAGCCAAGATGGCGTTCCCTCTGGAAACACCATATATTTT.

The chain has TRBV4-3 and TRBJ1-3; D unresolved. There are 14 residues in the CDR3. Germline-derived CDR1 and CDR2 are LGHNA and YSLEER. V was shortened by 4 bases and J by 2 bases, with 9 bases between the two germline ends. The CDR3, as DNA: TGCGCCAGCAGCCCAGACCTAGCTGGAAACACCATATATTTT. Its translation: CASSPDLAGNTIYF.

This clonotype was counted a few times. CDR3 nucleotide sequence: TGTGCCATCAGTAGGGACAGCTACATGAACACTGAAGCTTTCTTT. Translating gives CAISRDSYMNTEAFF. The rearrangement joins TRBV10-3 to TRBJ1-1, with TRBD1 matching 7 bases. This CDR3 comprises 15 residues. Losses at the gene ends were 5 bases for V and 0 bases for J; bases not matched to a gene: 6. The germline gives CDR1 ENHRY, CDR2 SYGVKD.